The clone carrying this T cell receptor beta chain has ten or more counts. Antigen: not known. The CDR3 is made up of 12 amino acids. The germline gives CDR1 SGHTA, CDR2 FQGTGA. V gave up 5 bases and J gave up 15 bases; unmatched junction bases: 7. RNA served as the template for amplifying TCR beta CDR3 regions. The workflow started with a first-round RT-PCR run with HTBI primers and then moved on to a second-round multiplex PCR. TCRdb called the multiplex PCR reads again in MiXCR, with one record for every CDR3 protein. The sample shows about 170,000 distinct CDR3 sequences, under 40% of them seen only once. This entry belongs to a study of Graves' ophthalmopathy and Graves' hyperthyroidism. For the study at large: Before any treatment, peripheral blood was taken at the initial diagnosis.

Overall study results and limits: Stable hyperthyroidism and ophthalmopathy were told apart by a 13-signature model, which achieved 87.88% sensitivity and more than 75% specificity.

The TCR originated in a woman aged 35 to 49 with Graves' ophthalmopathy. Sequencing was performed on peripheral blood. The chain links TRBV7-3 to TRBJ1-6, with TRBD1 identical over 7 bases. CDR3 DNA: TGTGCCAGCAGCCTGACCGGGACAGTCCTCCACTTT. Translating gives CASSLTGTVLHF.